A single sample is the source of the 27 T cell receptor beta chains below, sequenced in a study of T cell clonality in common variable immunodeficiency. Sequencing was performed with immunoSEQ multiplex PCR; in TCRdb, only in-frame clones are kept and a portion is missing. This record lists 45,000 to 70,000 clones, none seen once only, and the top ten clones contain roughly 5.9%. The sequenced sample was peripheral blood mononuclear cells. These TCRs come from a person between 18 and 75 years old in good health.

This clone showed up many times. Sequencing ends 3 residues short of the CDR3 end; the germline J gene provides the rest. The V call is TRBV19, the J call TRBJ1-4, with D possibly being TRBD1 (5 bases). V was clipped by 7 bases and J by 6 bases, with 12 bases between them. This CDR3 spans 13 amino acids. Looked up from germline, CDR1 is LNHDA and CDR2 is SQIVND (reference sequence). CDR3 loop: CASTFWGDEKLFF. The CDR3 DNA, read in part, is TGTGCCAGTACCTTTTGGGGGGATGAAAAA.

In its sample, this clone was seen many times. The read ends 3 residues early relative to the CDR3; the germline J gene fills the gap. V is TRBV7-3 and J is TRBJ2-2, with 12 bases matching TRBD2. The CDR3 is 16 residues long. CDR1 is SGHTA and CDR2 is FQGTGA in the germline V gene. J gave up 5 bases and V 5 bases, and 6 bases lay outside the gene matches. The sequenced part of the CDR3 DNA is TGTGCCAGCAGCCCCCGGCTAGCGGGAGGGACCGGGGAG. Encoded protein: CASSPRLAGGTGE. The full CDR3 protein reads CASSPRLAGGTGELFF.

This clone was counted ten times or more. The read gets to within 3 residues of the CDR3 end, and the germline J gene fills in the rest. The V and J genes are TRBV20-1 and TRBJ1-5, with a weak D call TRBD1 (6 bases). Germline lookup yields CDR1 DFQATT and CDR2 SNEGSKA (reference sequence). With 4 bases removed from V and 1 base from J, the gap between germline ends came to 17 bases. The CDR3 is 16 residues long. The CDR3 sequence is CSATRRGGQSNQPQHF. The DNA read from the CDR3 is TGCAGTGCTACCCGGCGGGGGGGCCAGAGCAATCAGCCC.

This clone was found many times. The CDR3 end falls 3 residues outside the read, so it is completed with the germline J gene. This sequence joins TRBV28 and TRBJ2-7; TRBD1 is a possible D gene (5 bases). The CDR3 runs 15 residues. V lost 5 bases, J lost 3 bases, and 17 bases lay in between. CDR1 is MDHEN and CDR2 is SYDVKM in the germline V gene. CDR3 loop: CASSRPSDTHYEQYF. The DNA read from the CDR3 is TGTGCCAGCAGTCGCCCTTCGGACACTCACTACGAG.

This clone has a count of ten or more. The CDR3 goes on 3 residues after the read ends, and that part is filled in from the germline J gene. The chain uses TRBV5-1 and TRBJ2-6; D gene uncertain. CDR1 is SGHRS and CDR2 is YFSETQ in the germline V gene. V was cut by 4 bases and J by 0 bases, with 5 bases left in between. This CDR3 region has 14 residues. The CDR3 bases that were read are TGCGCCAGCAGCCAGAACTCTGGGGCCAACGTC. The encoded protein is CASSQNSGANV. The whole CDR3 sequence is CASSQNSGANVLTF.

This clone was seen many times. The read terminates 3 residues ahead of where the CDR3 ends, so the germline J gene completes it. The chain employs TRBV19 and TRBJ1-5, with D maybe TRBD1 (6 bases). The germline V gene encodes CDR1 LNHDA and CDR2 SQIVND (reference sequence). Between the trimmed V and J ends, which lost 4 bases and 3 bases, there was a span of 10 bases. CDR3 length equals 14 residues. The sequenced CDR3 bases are TGTGCCAGTAGTAATACAGGGACCAATCAGCCC. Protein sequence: CASSNTGTNQP. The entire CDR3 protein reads CASSNTGTNQPQHF.

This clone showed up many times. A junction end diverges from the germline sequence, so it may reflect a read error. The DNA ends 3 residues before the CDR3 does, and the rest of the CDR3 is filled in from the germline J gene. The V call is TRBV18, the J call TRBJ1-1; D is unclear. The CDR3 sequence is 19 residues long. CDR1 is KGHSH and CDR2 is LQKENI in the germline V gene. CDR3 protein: CASSLVLIQSVITNAEAFF. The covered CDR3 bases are TGTGCCAGCTCACTCGTCTTGATACAATCCGTGATTACGAACGCTGAA.

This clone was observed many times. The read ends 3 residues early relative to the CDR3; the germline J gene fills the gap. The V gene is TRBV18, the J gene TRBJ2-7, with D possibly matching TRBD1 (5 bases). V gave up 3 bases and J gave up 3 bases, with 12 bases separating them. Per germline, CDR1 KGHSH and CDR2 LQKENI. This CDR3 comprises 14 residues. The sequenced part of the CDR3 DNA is TGTGCCAGCTCACCGGCAGGGCCTCTCTACGAG. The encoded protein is CASSPAGPLYE. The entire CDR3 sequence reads CASSPAGPLYEQYF.

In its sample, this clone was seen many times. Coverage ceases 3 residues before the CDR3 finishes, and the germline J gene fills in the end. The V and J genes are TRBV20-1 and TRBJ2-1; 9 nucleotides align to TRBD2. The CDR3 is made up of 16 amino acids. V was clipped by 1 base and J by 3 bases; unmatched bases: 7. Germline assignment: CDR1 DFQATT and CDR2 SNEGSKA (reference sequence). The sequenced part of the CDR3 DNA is TGCAGTGCTAGAGCTGGGCTAGCGGGATTCTACAATGAG. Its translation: CSARAGLAGFYNE. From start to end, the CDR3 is CSARAGLAGFYNEQFF.

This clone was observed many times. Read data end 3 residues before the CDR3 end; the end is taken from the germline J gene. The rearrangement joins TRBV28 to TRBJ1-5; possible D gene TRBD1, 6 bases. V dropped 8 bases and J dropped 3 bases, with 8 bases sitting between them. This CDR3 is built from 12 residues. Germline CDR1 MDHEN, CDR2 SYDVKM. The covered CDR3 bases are TGTGCCAGCCGACAGGCCAATCAGCCC. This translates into CASRQANQP. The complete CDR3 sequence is CASRQANQPQHF.

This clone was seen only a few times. The CDR3: CSARFRLAESSYNEQFF. The CDR3 DNA, read in part, is TGCAGTGCTAGGTTCCGCCTAGCGGAAAGCTCCTACAATGAG. The chain uses TRBV20-1 and TRBJ2-1; 7 positions match TRBD2. The sequence runs out 3 residues before the end of the CDR3; the remainder is reconstructed from the germline J gene. V was pared by 3 bases and J by 0 bases, with 11 bases of the junction left unmatched. The CDR3 extends over 17 amino acids. The V gene's germline CDR1 is DFQATT and CDR2 SNEGSKA (reference sequence).

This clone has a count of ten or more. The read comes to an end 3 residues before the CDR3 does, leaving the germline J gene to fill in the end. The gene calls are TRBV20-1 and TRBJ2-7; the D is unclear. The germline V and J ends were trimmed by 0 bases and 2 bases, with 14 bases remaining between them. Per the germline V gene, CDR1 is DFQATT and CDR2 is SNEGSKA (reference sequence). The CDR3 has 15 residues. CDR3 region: CSAREKFWAAYEQYF. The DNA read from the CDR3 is TGCAGTGCTAGAGAGAAATTTTGGGCAGCCTACGAG.

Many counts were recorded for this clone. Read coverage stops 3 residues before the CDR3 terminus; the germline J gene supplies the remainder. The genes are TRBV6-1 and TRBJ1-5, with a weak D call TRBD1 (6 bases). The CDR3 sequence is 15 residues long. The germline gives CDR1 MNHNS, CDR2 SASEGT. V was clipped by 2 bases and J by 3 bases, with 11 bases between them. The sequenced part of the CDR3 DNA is TGTGCCAGCAGTGAAACAGGGCTCTCCAATCAGCCC. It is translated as CASSETGLSNQP. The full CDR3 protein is CASSETGLSNQPQHF.

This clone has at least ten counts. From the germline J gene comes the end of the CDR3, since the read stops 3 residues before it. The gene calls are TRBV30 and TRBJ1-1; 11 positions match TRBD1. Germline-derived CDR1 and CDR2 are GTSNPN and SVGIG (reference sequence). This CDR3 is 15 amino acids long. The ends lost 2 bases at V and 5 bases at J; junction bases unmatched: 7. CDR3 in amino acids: CAWSLWGQGDTEAFF. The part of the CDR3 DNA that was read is TGTGCCTGGAGTTTATGGGGACAGGGGGATACTGAA.

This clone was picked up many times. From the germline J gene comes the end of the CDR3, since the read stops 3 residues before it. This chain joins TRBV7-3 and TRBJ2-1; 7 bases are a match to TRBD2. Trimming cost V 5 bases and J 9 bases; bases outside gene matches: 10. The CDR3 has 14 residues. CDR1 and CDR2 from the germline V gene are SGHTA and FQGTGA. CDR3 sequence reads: CASSQSGGGGEQFF. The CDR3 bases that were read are TGTGCCAGCAGCCAGAGTGGGGGGGGTGGTGAG.

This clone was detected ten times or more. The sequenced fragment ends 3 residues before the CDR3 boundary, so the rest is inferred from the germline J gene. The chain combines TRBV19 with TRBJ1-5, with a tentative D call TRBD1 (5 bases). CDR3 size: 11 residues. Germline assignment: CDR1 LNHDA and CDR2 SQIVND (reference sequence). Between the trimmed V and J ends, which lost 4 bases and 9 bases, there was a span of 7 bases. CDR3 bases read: TGTGCCAGTAGTAATACAGGGCCC. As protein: CASSNTGP. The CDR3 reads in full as CASSNTGPQHF.

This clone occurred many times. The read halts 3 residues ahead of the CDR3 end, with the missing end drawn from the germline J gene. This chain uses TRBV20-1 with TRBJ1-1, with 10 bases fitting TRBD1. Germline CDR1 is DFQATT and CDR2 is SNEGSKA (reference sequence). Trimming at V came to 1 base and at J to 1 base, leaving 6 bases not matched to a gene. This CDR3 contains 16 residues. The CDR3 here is CSARGTGGFQNTEAFF. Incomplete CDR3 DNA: TGCAGTGCTAGAGGGACAGGGGGTTTTCAGAACACTGAA.

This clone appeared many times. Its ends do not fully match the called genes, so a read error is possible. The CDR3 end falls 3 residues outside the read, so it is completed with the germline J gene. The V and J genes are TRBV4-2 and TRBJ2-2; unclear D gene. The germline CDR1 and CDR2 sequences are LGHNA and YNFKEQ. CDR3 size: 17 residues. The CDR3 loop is CASSQDPQGLNTGELFF. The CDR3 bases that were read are TGCGCCAGCAGCCAAGACCCTCAAGGGCTGAACACCGGGGAG.

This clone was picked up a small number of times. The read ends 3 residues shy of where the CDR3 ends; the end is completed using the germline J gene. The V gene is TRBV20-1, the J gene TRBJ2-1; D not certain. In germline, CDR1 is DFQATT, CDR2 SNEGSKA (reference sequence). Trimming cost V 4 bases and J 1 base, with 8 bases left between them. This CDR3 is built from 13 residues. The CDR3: CSAKRPSYNEQFF. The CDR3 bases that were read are TGCAGTGCTAAGAGGCCATCCTACAATGAG.

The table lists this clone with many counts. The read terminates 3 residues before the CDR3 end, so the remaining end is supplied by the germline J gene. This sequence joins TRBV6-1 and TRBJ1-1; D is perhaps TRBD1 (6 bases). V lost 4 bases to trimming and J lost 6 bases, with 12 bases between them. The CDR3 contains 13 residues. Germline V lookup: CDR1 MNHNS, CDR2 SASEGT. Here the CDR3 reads CASSGDRKAEAFF. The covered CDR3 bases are TGTGCCAGCAGTGGAGACAGGAAAGCTGAA.

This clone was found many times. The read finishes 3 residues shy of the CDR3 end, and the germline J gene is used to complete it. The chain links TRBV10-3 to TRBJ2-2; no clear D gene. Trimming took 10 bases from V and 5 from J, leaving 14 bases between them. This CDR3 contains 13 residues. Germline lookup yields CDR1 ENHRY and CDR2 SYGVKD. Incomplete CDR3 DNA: TGTGCCACCGCCTCTGGGCCGACCGGGGAG. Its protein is CATASGPTGE. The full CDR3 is CATASGPTGELFF.

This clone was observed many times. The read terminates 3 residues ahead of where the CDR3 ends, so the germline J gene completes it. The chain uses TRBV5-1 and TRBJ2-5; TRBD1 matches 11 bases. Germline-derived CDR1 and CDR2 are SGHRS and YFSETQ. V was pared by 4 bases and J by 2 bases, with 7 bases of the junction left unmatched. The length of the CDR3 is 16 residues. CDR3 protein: CASSPGTGGHQETQYF. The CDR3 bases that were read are TGCGCCAGCAGCCCTGGGACAGGGGGACATCAAGAGACC.

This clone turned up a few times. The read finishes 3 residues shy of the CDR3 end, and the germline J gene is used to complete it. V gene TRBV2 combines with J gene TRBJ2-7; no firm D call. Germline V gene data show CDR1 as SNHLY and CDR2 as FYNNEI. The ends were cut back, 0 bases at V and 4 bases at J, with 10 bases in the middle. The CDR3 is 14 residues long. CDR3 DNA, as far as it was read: TGTGCCAGCAGTGAAGCGGGTAGGGCATACGAG. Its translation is CASSEAGRAYE. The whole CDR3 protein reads CASSEAGRAYEQYF.

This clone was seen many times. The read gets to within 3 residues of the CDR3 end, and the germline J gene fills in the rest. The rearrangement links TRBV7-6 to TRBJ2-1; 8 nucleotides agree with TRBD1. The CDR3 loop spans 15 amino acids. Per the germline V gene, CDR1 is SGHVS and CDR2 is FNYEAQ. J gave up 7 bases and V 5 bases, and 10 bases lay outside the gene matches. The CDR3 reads CASSAGQGSTNEQFF. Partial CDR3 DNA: TGTGCCAGCAGCGCAGGACAGGGAAGCACGAATGAG.

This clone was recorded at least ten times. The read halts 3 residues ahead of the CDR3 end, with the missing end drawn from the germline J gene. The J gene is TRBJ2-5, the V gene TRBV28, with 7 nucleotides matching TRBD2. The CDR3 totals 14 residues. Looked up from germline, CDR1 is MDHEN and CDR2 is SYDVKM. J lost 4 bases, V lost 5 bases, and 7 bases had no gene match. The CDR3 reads CASSPIAGPETQYF. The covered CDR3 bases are TGTGCCAGCAGTCCAATAGCGGGCCCAGAGACC.

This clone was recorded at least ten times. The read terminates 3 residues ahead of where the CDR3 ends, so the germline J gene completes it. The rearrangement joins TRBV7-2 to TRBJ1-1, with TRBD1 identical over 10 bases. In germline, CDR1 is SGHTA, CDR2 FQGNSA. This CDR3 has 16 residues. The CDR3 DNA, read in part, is TGTGCCAGCAGCTTAGCGTTGTTGGGACAGGGGACCGAA. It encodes CASSLALLGQGTE. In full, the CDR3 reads CASSLALLGQGTEAFF.

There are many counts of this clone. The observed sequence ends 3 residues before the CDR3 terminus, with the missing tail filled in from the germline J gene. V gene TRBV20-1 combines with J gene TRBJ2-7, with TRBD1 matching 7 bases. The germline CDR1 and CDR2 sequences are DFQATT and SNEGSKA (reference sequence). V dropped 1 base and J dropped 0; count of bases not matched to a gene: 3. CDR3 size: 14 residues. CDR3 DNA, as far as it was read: TGCAGTGCTAGAGTTCCAGGGGGCTCCTACGAG. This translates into CSARVPGGSYE. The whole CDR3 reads CSARVPGGSYEQYF.